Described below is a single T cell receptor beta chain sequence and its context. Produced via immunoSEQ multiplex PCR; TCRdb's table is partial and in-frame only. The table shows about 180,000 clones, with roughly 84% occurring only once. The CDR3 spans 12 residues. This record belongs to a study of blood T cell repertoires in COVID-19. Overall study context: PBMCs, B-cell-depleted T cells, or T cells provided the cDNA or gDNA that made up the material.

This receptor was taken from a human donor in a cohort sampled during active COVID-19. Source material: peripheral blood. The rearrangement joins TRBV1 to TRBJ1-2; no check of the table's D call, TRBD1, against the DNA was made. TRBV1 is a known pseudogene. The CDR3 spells CTSSGTGEPCTF. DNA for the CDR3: TGCACCAGCAGCGGGACAGGTGAGCCCTGCACCTTC.